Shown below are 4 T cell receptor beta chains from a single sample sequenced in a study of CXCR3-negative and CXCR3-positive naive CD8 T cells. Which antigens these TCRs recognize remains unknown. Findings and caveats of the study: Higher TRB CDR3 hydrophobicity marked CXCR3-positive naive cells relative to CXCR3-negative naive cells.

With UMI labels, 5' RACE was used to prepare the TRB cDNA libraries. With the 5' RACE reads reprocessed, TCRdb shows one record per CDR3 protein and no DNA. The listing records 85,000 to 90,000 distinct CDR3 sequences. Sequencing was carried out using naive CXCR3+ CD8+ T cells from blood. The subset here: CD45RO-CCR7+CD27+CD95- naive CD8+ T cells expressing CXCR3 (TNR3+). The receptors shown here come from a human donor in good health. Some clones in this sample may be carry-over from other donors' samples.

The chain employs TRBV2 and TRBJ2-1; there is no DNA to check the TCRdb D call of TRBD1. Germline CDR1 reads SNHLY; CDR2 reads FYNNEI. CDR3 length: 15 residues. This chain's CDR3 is CASSGLPGTYNEQFF.

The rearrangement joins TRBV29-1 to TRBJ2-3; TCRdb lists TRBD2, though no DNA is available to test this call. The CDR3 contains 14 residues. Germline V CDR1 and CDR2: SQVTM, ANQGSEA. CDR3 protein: CSVTSGGSTDTQYF.

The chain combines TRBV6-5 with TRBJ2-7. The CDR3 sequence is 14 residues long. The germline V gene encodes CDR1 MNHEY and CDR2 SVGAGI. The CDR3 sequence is CASSYSDSFYEQYF.

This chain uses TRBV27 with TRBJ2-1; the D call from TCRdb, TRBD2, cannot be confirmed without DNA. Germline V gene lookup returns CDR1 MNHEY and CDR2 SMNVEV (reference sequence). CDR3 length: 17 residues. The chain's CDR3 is CASSLPPSGGAGNEQFF.